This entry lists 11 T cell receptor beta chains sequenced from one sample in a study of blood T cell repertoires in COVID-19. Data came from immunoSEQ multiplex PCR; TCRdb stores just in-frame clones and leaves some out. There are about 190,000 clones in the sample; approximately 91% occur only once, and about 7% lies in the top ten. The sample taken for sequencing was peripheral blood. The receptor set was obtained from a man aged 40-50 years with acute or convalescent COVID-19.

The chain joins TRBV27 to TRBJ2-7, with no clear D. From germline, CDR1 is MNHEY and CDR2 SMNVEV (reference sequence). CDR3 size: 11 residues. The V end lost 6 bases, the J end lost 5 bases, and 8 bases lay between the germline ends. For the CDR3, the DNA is TGTGCCAGCAGGAACTTAGACGAGCAGTACTTC. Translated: CASRNLDEQYF.

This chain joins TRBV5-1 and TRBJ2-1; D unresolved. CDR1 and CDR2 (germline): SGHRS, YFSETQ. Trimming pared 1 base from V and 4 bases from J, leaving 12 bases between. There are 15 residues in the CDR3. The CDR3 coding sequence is TGCGCCAGCAGCTTGCAACGGTTCCAATACAATGAGCAGTTCTTC. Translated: CASSLQRFQYNEQFF. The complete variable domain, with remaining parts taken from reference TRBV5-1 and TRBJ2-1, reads KAGVTQTPRYLIKTRGQQVTLSCSPISGHRSVSWYQQTPGQGLQFLFEYFSETQRNKGNFPGRFSGRQFSNSRSEMNVSTLELGDSALYLCASSLQRFQYNEQFFGPGTRLTVL.

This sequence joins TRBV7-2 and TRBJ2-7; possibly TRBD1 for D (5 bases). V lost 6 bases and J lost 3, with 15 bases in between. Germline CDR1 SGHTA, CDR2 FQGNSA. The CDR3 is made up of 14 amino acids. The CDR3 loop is CASRGRTGSYEQYF. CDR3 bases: TGTGCCAGCAGGGGGCGCACAGGAAGCTACGAGCAGTACTTC.

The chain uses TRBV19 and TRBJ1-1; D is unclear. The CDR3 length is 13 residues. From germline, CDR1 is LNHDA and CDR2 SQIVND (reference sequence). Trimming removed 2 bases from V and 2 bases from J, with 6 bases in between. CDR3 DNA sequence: TGTGCCAGTAGTATAAACAGAAACACTGAAGCTTTCTTT. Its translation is CASSINRNTEAFF.

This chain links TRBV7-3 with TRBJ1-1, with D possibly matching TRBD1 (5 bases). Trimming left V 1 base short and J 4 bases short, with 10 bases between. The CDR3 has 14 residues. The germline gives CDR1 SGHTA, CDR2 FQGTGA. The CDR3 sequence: CASSLIGRATEAFF. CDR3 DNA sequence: TGTGCCAGCAGCTTAATCGGCAGGGCCACTGAAGCTTTCTTT. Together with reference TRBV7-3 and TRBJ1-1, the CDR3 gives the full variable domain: GAGVSQTPSNKVTEKGKYVELRCDPISGHTALYWYRQSLGQGPEFLIYFQGTGAADDSGLPNDRFFAVRPEGSVSTLKIQRTERGDSAVYLCASSLIGRATEAFFGQGTRLTVV.

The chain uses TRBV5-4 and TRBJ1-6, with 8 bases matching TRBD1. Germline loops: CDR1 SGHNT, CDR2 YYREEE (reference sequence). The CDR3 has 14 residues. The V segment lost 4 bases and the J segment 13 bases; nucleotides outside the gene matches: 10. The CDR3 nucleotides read TGTGCCAGCAGCCCTGGGACAGGTTGGGGGCCCCTCCACTTT. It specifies CASSPGTGWGPLHF.

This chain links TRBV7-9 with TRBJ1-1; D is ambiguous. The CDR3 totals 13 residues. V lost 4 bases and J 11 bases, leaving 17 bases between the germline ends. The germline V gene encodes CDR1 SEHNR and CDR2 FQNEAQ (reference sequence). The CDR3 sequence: CASSSISSLTAFF. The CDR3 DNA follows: TGTGCCAGCAGCTCTATTTCGTCTCTAACGGCTTTCTTT.

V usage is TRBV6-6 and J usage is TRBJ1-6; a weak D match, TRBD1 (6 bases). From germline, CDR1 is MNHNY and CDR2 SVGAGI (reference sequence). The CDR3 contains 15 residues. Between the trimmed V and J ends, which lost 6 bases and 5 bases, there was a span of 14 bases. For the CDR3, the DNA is TGTGCCAGCAGGCCCGGGACACCGAATAATTCACCCCTCCACTTT. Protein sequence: CASRPGTPNNSPLHF.

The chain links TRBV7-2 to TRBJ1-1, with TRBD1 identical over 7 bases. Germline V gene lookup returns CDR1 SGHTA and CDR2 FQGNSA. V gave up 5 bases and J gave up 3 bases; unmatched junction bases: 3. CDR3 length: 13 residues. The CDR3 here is CASSRQGDTEAFF. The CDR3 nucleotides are TGTGCCAGCAGCCGACAGGGCGACACTGAAGCTTTCTTT.

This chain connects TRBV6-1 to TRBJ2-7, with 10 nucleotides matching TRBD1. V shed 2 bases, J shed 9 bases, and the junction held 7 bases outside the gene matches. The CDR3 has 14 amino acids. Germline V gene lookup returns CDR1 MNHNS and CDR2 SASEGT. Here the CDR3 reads CASSERGTGVPQYF. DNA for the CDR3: TGTGCCAGCAGTGAAAGAGGGACAGGGGTCCCGCAGTACTTC.

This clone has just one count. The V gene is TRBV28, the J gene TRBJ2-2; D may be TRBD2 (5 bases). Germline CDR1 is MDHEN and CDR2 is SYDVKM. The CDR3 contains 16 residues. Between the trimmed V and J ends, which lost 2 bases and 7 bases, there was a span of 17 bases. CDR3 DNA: TGTGCCAGCAGTTTAGAGGCGGGCCGGCCGTTCGGGGAGCTGTTTTTT. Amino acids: CASSLEAGRPFGELFF. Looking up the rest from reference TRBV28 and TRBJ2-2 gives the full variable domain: DVKVTQSSRYLVKRTGEKVFLECVQDMDHENMFWYRQDPGLGLRLIYFSYDVKMKEKGDIPEGYSVSREKKERFSLILESASTNQTSMYLCASSLEAGRPFGELFFGEGSRLTVL.